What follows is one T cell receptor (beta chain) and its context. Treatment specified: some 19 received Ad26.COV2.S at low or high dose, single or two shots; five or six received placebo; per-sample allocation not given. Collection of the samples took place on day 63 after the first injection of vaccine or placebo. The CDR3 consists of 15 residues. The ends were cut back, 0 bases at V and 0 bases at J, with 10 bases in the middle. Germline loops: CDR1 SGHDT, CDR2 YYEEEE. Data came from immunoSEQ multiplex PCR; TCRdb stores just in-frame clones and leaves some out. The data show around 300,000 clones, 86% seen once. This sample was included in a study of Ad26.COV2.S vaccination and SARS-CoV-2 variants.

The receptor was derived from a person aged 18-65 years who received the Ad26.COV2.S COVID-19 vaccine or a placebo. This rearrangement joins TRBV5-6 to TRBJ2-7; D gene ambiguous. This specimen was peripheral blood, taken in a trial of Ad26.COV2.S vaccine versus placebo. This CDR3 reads CASSLGTVSSYEQYF. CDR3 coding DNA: TGTGCCAGCAGCTTGGGGACCGTTAGCTCCTACGAGCAGTACTTC.